Sequencing of this T cell receptor (beta chain) was carried out in a study of OX40 agonist ivuxolimab in advanced cancers. Here immunoSEQ multiplex PCR was the method, and the copy in TCRdb shows in-frame clones only, minus some. The sample lists around 62,000 clones, under 90% occurring once. The V gene's germline CDR1 is SGHTS and CDR2 YDEGEE. After removal of 2 bases from V and 4 bases from J, the junction contained 6 bases not matched to a gene. The CDR3 is 15 residues long. The clonotype originates from an adult with an advanced solid tumor such as melanoma, head and neck, liver or kidney cancer. Source: CD4+ or CD8+ T cells sorted from blood, taken in a trial of the OX40 agonist ivuxolimab. This rearrangement joins TRBV5-8 to TRBJ2-1; TRBD1 matches at 7 bases. CDR3 protein: CASSLSTGVYNEQFF. The CDR3 DNA reads TGTGCCAGCAGCTTAAGCACAGGGGTTTACAATGAGCAGTTCTTC.